The 10 T cell receptor beta chains reported below all come from one sample, sequenced in a study of blood T cell repertoires in COVID-19. Sequencing used immunoSEQ multiplex PCR; TCRdb keeps in-frame clones, though not all of them. The sample shows approximately 210,000 clones, 88% of them seen only once. Material: peripheral blood. Source of these receptors: a man between 18 and 35 years old with active or convalescent COVID-19.

V and J are TRBV7-8 and TRBJ2-2, with a tentative D call TRBD2 (6 bases). The V end was cut by 5 bases, the J end by 2 bases, with 15 bases between. The CDR3 has 16 amino acids. The germline CDR1 and CDR2 sequences are SGHVS and FQNEAQ. The CDR3 nucleotides read TGTGCCAGCAGCGCAGATAGCGGAGTAAACACCGGGGAGCTGTTTTTT. Translating it yields CASSADSGVNTGELFF.

This clone was observed once. V is TRBV10-3 and J is TRBJ1-5, with TRBD1 identical over 8 bases. The trim removed 6 bases at V and 4 bases at J, leaving 8 bases unmatched. Germline lookup yields CDR1 ENHRY and CDR2 SYGVKD. This CDR3 comprises 15 residues. The CDR3 here is CAISEGQEKNQPQHF. DNA of the CDR3: TGTGCCATCAGCGAGGGACAGGAGAAAAATCAGCCCCAGCATTTT.

The chain is built from TRBV27 and TRBJ1-5, with a weak D call TRBD1 (6 bases). V was cut by 3 bases and J by 6 bases, with 15 bases left in between. In germline, CDR1 is MNHEY, CDR2 SMNVEV (reference sequence). The CDR3 totals 15 residues. In nucleotides, the CDR3 is TGTGCCAGCAGTTTCGGAGGGGGGGTTCGTCAGCCCCAGCATTTT. Residues: CASSFGGGVRQPQHF.

Only a few counts were recorded for this clone. The chain employs TRBV4-1 and TRBJ1-4; 7 nucleotides agree with TRBD1. CDR1 and CDR2 from the germline V gene are MGHRA and YSYEKL. With V trimmed by 0 bases and J by 7 bases, 5 bases remained unmatched. CDR3 size: 15 residues. The CDR3 sequence is CASSQEQGDREKLFF. DNA for the CDR3: TGCGCCAGCAGCCAAGAGCAGGGGGATCGTGAAAAACTGTTTTTT.

J is TRBJ1-1 and V is TRBV28; D possibly corresponds to TRBD1 (5 bases). Looked up from germline, CDR1 is MDHEN and CDR2 is SYDVKM. The CDR3 runs 13 residues. Trimming took 7 bases from V and 4 from J, leaving 13 bases between them. The DNA of the CDR3 is TGTGCCAGCACCCTAACGGGGGTCACTGAAGCTTTCTTT. Its translation is CASTLTGVTEAFF.

This chain links TRBV30 with TRBJ1-2; possible D gene TRBD1, 5 bases. CDR1 GTSNPN and CDR2 SVGIG come from the germline V gene (reference sequence). Trimming stripped 3 bases from V and 1 base from J, with 6 bases between. This CDR3 is 12 amino acids long. CDR3 residues: CAWRGLNYGYTF. DNA for the CDR3: TGTGCCTGGAGGGGACTTAACTATGGCTACACCTTC.

The chain combines TRBV28 with TRBJ2-6; D is unclear. Deletions cut 3 bases from V and 0 bases from J, with 6 bases between. The CDR3 length is 15 residues. Germline V gives CDR1 MDHEN, CDR2 SYDVKM. CDR3 protein: CASSFPYSGANVLTF. The CDR3 DNA follows: TGTGCCAGCAGTTTTCCCTACTCTGGGGCCAACGTCCTGACTTTC.

The gene calls are TRBV14 and TRBJ2-7; 7 bases align to TRBD2. Germline CDR1 SGHDN, CDR2 FVKESK. The CDR3 runs to 15 residues. V shed 0 bases and J 8 bases; nucleotides not matched to a gene: 10. CDR3 region: CASSQDSGGRRQQYF. The CDR3, as DNA: TGTGCCAGCAGCCAAGATTCGGGAGGACGCCGGCAGCAGTACTTC.

V usage is TRBV11-2 and J usage is TRBJ2-7; D possibly corresponds to TRBD2 (6 bases). CDR1 is SGHAT, CDR2 FQNNGV, per germline. Trimming cost V 1 base and J 7 bases, with 17 bases left between them. The CDR3 covers 15 residues. The CDR3 here is CASSLATRGLGEQYF. For the CDR3, the DNA is TGTGCCAGCAGCTTAGCCACGCGGGGCTTGGGTGAGCAGTACTTC.

The chain combines TRBV5-1 with TRBJ2-2; possibly TRBD1 for D (6 bases). The germline V gene has CDR1 SGHRS and CDR2 YFSETQ. CDR3 length: 15 residues. V was clipped by 4 bases and J by 2 bases, with 12 bases between them. The CDR3, as DNA: TGCGCCAGCAGCCCGGCAGGGGCCAACACCGGGGAGCTGTTTTTT. Its translation: CASSPAGANTGELFF.